This TCR beta chain came from a study of T cell changes during pregnancy in multiple sclerosis. The method was immunoSEQ multiplex PCR; TCRdb's version includes in-frame clones alone and lacks a portion of them. The table has about 52,000 clones, around 93% seen once. CDR1 MDHEN and CDR2 SYDVKM come from the germline V gene. The CDR3 has 16 residues. Trimming took 5 bases from V and 13 from J; bases not matched to a gene: 17. Only one count was recorded for this clone. The sequences come from CD4+ T cells from peripheral blood mononuclear cells, collected after pregnancy. This chain connects TRBV28 to TRBJ1-4, with TRBD1 matching over 9 bases. The receptor's source is a female donor in good health, enrolled as a control in a pregnancy study. Here the CDR3 DNA reads TGTGCCAGCAGTCCTTCTCATGGGACAGGGAAGTTCGGACTGTTTTTT. It translates to CASSPSHGTGKFGLFF.